The clone carrying this T cell receptor (beta chain) was detected only a few times. Antigen: not known. The use of a sample-barcoded 5' primer and a J-beta primer mix characterized a second PCR of about 6 to 11 cycles. A single record per CDR3 protein comes from TCRdb applying MiXCR to the 5' RACE reads. The table records over 750,000 distinct CDR3 sequences, around 25% of them present only once. CDR3 size: 13 residues. Germline CDR1 and CDR2: DFQATT and SNEGSKA (reference sequence). Trimming pared 5 bases from V and 8 bases from J, leaving 18 bases between. The sample belongs to a study of blood T cells in healthy people across ages. About the study: Per two T cells, about one barcoded beta molecule was captured through template switching.

Findings of the study overall: There were more naive CD4+ cells and higher diversity in long-lived donors than in aged donors. Roughly linear age-related decline in beta diversity appeared, significant by age 40.

The sample was also linked to a second study, of T cells of mothers and their children. As that study records: Versus unrelated pairs, overlap was slightly higher in related mother-child pairs, without reaching significance.

The sequenced sample was blood. The clonotype comes from a boy younger than 18 in good health. This chain links TRBV20-1 with TRBJ1-2; no clear D gene. CDR3 in amino acids: CSAERRVVAGYTF. Here the CDR3 DNA reads TGCAGTGCTGAACGGAGGGTGGTCGCCGGCTACACCTTC.